One sample yielded the 14 T cell receptor beta chains listed below, sequenced in a study of neoadjuvant anti-PD-1 for oral cavity cancer. Clones were read by immunoSEQ multiplex PCR, and TCRdb kept only the in-frame ones, dropping some. Here the sample spans 11,000 to 15,000 clones, 71% being singletons. Specimen: PBMCs, collected before nivolumab (anti-PD-1) treatment. The receptors were sampled from a person between 40 and 85 years old with oral cavity squamous cell carcinoma.

This clone has more than one count but fewer than ten. The rearrangement joins TRBV11-2 to TRBJ1-2; D unresolved. V gave up 1 base and J gave up 2 bases, with 5 bases separating them. CDR1 and CDR2 (germline): SGHAT, FQNNGV. This CDR3 is 13 amino acids long. The CDR3 region is CASSLALNYGYTF. In DNA form, the CDR3 reads TGTGCCAGCAGCTTAGCTTTGAACTATGGCTACACCTTC. Full variable domain (rest looked up from reference TRBV11-2 and TRBJ1-2): EAGVAQSPRYKIIEKRQSVAFWCNPISGHATLYWYQQILGQGPKLLIQFQNNGVVDDSQLPKDRFSAERLKGVDSTLKIQPAKLEDSAVYLCASSLALNYGYTFGSGTRLTVV.

The table lists this clone with a few counts. This chain uses TRBV10-3 with TRBJ2-1; D is perhaps TRBD1 (5 bases). V dropped 3 bases and J dropped 7 bases, with 13 bases sitting between them. CDR3 length: 14 amino acids. The germline V gene has CDR1 ENHRY and CDR2 SYGVKD. The CDR3 bases are TGTGCCATCAGTGACCCCTTTAGGGGTAATGAGCAGTTCTTC. Encoded protein: CAISDPFRGNEQFF.

The J gene is TRBJ2-7, the V gene TRBV5-4, with D perhaps TRBD1 (6 bases). In germline, CDR1 is SGHNT, CDR2 YYREEE (reference sequence). Trimming took 4 bases from V and 6 from J, leaving 17 bases between them. CDR3 length equals 14 residues. The CDR3 coding sequence is TGTGCCAGCAGCCAGGGGTTCCTAATGTCCGAGCAGTACTTC. This sequence encodes CASSQGFLMSEQYF.

This clone was observed a single time. J is TRBJ2-5 and V is TRBV5-1; D is possibly TRBD1 (5 bases). The CDR3 length is 16 residues. The germline V gene encodes CDR1 SGHRS and CDR2 YFSETQ. Deletions cut 1 base from V and 5 bases from J, with 18 bases between. The CDR3 protein is CASSLWGWGVSETQYF. The CDR3 DNA reads TGCGCCAGCAGCTTGTGGGGCTGGGGTGTCTCGGAGACCCAGTACTTC.

In its sample, this clone was seen once. This sequence joins TRBV7-9 and TRBJ2-1, with a weak D call TRBD2 (5 bases). V lost 4 bases and J 0 bases, leaving 13 bases between the germline ends. The CDR3 totals 16 residues. The germline gives CDR1 SEHNR, CDR2 FQNEAQ (reference sequence). CDR3: CASSSFGVSSYNEQFF. CDR3 DNA sequence: TGTGCCAGCAGCTCCTTCGGGGTGAGCTCCTACAATGAGCAGTTCTTC. The entire variable domain, with the rest obtained from reference TRBV7-9 and TRBJ2-1, is as follows: DTGVSQNPRHKITKRGQNVTFRCDPISEHNRLYWYRQTLGQGPEFLTYFQNEAQLEKSRLLSDRFSAERPKGSFSTLEIQRTEQGDSAMYLCASSSFGVSSYNEQFFGPGTRLTVL.

V usage is TRBV29-1 and J usage is TRBJ2-7, with 9 bases lining up with TRBD1. Trimming at V came to 6 bases and at J to 3 bases, leaving 9 bases not matched to a gene. Germline CDR1 SQVTM, CDR2 ANQGSEA. The CDR3 extends over 14 amino acids. CDR3 sequence (DNA): TGCAGCGTGAAGAACCGGGACAGGGTCTACGAGCAGTACTTC. It translates to CSVKNRDRVYEQYF.

This clone was found a few times. The CDR3 reads CATGGGGANVLTF. The CDR3 coding sequence is TGTGCCACCGGGGGTGGAGGGGCCAACGTCCTGACTTTC. The rearrangement joins TRBV15 to TRBJ2-6; D may correspond to TRBD1 or TRBD2 (5 bases each). Between the trimmed V and J ends, which lost 8 bases and 4 bases, there was a span of 9 bases. CDR3 size: 13 residues. Looked up from germline, CDR1 is LNHNV and CDR2 is YYDKDF (reference sequence).

A few counts support this clone. The J gene is TRBJ2-3, the V gene TRBV7-9; 9 bases agree with TRBD2. This CDR3 region has 15 residues. Germline assignment: CDR1 SEHNR and CDR2 FQNEAQ (reference sequence). V lost 3 bases to trimming and J lost 5 bases; unmatched junction nucleotides: 6. CDR3 DNA sequence: TGTGCCAGCAGCTTGGCGGGGGGGATAGGAGATACGCAGTATTTT. Protein: CASSLAGGIGDTQYF.

This chain connects TRBV6-1 to TRBJ2-2; no clear D gene. Trimming stripped 7 bases from V and 7 bases from J, with 10 bases between. The CDR3 is 12 residues long. Germline V lookup: CDR1 MNHNS, CDR2 SASEGT. CDR3 coding DNA: TGTGCCAGCACCCCCTGGGTCGGGGAGCTGTTTTTT. Amino acid sequence: CASTPWVGELFF.

CDR3 nucleotides: TGTGCCAGCGCGGCTGCTGGAAACACCATATATTTT. Protein product: CASAAAGNTIYF. The rearrangement links TRBV2 to TRBJ1-3; D gene ambiguous. There are 12 residues in the CDR3. Looked up from germline, CDR1 is SNHLY and CDR2 is FYNNEI. Trimming cost V 8 bases and J 2 bases, with 7 bases left between them.

The chain carries TRBV2 and TRBJ2-1, with no clear D. The V end lost 6 bases, the J end lost 2 bases, and 2 bases lay between the germline ends. Germline-derived CDR1 and CDR2 are SNHLY and FYNNEI. CDR3 size: 11 residues. CDR3 DNA sequence: TGTGCCAGCAGGACCTACAATGAGCAGTTCTTC. As protein: CASRTYNEQFF.

The V and J genes are TRBV5-1 and TRBJ2-6, with D unclear. This CDR3 spans 15 amino acids. CDR1 and CDR2 (germline): SGHRS, YFSETQ. V was pared by 1 base and J by 0 bases, with 5 bases between. This CDR3 reads CASSLYTSGANVLTF. The CDR3 DNA reads as TGCGCCAGCAGCTTGTACACCTCTGGGGCCAACGTCCTGACTTTC.

This clone was found a few times. The chain links TRBV25-1 to TRBJ1-1, with 10 bases that match TRBD1. Germline V lookup: CDR1 MGHDK, CDR2 SYGVNS. The CDR3 extends over 15 amino acids. V lost 1 base and J lost 10; bases outside the gene matches: 9. This CDR3 reads CASSESLGQGLGAFF. The CDR3 coding sequence is TGTGCCAGCAGTGAATCGCTGGGACAGGGGTTAGGAGCTTTCTTT.

This chain links TRBV4-1 with TRBJ1-4; TRBD1 matches 9 bases. V shed 2 bases, J shed 8 bases, and the junction held 6 bases outside the gene matches. This CDR3 has 15 amino acids. Germline assignment: CDR1 MGHRA and CDR2 YSYEKL. CDR3 loop: CASSQKQGAEEKLFF. CDR3 DNA sequence: TGCGCCAGCAGCCAAAAACAGGGGGCAGAAGAAAAACTGTTTTTT.